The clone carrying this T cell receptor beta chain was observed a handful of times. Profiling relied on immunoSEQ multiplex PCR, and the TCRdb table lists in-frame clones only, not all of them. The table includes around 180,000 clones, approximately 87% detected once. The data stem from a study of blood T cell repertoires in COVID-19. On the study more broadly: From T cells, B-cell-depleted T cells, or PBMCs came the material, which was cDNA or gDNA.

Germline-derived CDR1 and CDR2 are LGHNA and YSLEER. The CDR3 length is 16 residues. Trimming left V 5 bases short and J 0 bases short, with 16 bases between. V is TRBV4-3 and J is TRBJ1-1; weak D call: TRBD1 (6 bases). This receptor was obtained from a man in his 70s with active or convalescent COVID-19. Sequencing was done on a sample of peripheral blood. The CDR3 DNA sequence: TGCGCCAGCAGCAGAGATCAATGGACAGTGAACACTGAAGCTTTCTTT. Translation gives CASSRDQWTVNTEAFF.